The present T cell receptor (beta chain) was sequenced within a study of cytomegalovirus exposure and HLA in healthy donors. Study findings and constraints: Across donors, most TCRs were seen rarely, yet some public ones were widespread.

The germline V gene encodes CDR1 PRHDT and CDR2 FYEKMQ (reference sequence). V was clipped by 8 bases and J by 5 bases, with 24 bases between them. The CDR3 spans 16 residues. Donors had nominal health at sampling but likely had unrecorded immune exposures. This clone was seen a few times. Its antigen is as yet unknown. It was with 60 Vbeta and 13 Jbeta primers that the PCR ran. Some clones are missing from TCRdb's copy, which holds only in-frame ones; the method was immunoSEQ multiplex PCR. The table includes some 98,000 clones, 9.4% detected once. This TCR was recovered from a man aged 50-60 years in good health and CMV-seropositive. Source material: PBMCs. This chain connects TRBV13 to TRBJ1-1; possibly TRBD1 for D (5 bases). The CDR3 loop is CASSPKRGGFVTEAFF. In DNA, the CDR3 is TGTGCCAGCTCCCCCAAGCGGGGGGGGTTTGTTACTGAAGCTTTCTTT.